What follows is one TCR beta chain and its context. Its recognized antigen is unknown. No per-base quality is available; no much larger clone lies one base away. From the germline V gene (reference sequence), CDR1 is MNHEY and CDR2 is SMNVEV. V and J are truncated by 6 bases and 2 bases respectively, leaving an intervening sequence of 14 bases. The CDR3, cysteine through phenylalanine, is 16 amino acids long. The kept DNA is CDR3 alone, 48 bases in frame from the first base. The immunoSEQ Assay, a bias-controlled multiplex PCR, was used to amplify TCRbeta CDR3 regions from genomic DNA. Concerning the study's data processing: The number of nucleated cells in each sample was estimated by amplification of reference gene primers within the assay. Sequence reads were collapsed and filtered to measure the absolute abundance of every unique TCRbeta CDR3 rearrangement. For each sample, productive Simpson clonality was calculated as the square root of Simpson's diversity index over productive rearrangements. Imported from immuneACCESS, the table was reduced by TCRdb to in-frame sequences with V and J called. These copies leave out some clones; in studies compared against another copy, an unresolved V gene accounts for under half, and the cause of the remainder is not known. V and J calls and clone size are copied from that table; D and trimming were computed from the DNA. The sample data list around 300,000 clones, and 75% to 90% of these were observed just once. Together, the top ten hold 2.5% to 3.5% of the sample.

This entry is derived from a study of blood T cell repertoires in COVID-19 (dated by TCRdb to about 2020). The study in broad terms: The collaborator samples originated in the United States, Italy and Spain and spanned the acute and convalescent phases of COVID-19. The repertoires were made available in a free public database intended to serve as a resource for research on the immune response to SARS-CoV-2. Samples came from the ongoing ImmuneRACE study (first 160 participants) plus 1,254 subjects from 6 global collaborators. Deeply sampled blood TCRbeta repertoires from subjects exposed to, actively infected with, or recovered from COVID-19 were included in the dataset. Where available, HLA class I and class II types were taken from metadata supplied by the sample provider and were not determined by assay-based typing. The material from the prospective study consisted of cDNA or gDNA derived from T cells, B-cell-depleted T cells, or PBMCs. Nearly every sample came with metadata listing a de-identified subject ID, COVID-19 status, age in years and sex.

Study-wide conclusions, independent of this receptor: Clinical and demographic metadata were provided uncurated, with the amount varying by source and participant.

At one collaborating source in Seattle, patients were enrolled during active infection and were followed longitudinally through the course of disease. Each collaborating institution followed its own protocols to collect whole blood in K2EDTA tubes. For TCRbeta analysis, collaborators shipped samples as frozen whole blood, isolated PBMCs, or DNA extracted from either of those sample types. What was sequenced was peripheral blood. This clonotype originated in a woman aged 30 to 39 with COVID-19, enrolled during active disease. Here the chain combines TRBV27 and TRBJ1-6; TRBD1 is a possible D gene, resting on 5 matching bases. The CDR3 corresponds to CASSRLGGTYNSPLHF. In nucleotide form, the sequence is TGTGCCAGCAGCCGCCTGGGGGGGACCTATAATTCACCCCTCCACTTT.